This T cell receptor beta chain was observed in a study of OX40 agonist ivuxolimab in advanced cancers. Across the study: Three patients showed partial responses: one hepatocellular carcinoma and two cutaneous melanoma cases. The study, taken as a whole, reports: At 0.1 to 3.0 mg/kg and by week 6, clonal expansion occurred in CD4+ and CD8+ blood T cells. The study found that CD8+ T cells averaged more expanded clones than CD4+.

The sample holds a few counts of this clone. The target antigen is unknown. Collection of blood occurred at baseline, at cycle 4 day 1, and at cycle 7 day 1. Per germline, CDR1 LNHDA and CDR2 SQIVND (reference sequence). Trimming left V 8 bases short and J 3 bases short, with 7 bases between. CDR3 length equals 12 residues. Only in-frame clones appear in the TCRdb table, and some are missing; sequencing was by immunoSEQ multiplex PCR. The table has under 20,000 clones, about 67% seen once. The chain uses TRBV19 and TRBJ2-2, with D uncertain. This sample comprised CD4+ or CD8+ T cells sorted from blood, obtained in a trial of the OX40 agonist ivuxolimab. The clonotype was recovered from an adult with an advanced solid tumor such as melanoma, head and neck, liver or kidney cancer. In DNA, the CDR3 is TGTGCCAGTTACGGCGACACCGGGGAGCTGTTTTTT. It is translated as CASYGDTGELFF.